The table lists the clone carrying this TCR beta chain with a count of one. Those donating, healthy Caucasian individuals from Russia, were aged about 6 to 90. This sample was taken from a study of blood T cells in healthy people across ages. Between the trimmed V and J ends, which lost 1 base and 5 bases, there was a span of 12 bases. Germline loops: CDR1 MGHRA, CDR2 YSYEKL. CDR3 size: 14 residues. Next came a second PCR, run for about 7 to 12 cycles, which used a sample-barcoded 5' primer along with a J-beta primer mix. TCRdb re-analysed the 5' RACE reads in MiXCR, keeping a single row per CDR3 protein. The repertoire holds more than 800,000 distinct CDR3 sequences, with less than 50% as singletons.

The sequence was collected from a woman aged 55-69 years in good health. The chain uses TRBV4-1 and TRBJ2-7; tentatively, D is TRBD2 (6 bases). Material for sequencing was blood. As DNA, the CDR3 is TGCGCCAGCAGCCAAGTACGGGAGTCCGACGAGCAGTACTTC. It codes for CASSQVRESDEQYF.